A selection of T cell receptor beta chains follows, all from one sample in a study of blood T cells in healthy people across ages. MiXCR, applied by TCRdb to the 5' RACE reads, yields one record per CDR3 protein. The sample includes about 800,000 distinct CDR3 sequences, more than 45% of them seen just once. Sequenced material: blood. These receptors originate from a man aged 25 to 40 in good health. CDR3s leave out the opening cysteine and the closing phenylalanine or tryptophan.

J: TRBJ1-1
V: TRBV7-9
CDR3: ASSRGWNEAF

J: TRBJ2-7
V: TRBV14
CDR3: ASSQAKTSYEQY

J: .
V: TRBV12-3/TRBV12-4
CDR3: ASRDGTAGEQY

J: TRBJ1-6
V: TRBV6-5
CDR3: ASSYSGTPNSPLH

J: TRBJ1-2
V: TRBV29-1
CDR3: SVDDGWANYGYT

J: TRBJ1-1
V: TRBV20-1
CDR3: SARSGLNTEAF

J: TRBJ2-5
V: TRBV6-5
CDR3: ASGRGEKQY

J: .
V: TRBV12-3/TRBV12-4
CDR3: ASTSWTVSSYNEQY

J: TRBJ2-4
V: TRBV6-1
CDR3: ASSERGLAKNIQY

J: TRBJ2-4
V: TRBV6-2/TRBV6-3
CDR3: ASKTGTSGSDEQY

J: .
V: TRBV27
CDR3: ASSLLSRLAYEQY

J: TRBJ2-5
V: TRBV4-3
CDR3: ASSQGPGAQY

J: TRBJ2-7
V: TRBV4-2
CDR3: ASSQTEGVREQY

J: .
V: TRBV20-1
CDR3: SARPITGASETQY

J: TRBJ2-1
V: TRBV20-1
CDR3: SAPQGGGYYNEQF

J: TRBJ2-5
V: TRBV7-2
CDR3: ASSLVDLEAETQY

J: TRBJ1-4
V: TRBV29-1
CDR3: SAMGQTNEKLF

J: TRBJ1-1
V: TRBV20-1
CDR3: SVLGLPMNTEAF

J: .
V: TRBV7-3
CDR3: ASSQQAKETQY

J: TRBJ2-1
V: TRBV7-9
CDR3: ASDLAGAQLNEQF

J: TRBJ2-1
V: TRBV14
CDR3: ASSQKDLEQF

J: TRBJ2-7
V: TRBV3-1
CDR3: ASSQPGQGRSQY

J: TRBJ2-5
V: TRBV10-3
CDR3: AIAPNQETQY

J: TRBJ2-7
V: TRBV3-1
CDR3: ASSRTSGSISYEQY

J: TRBJ1-2
V: TRBV20-1
CDR3: SASPTLNYGYT

J: TRBJ2-1
V: TRBV7-9
CDR3: ASRGGQNYNEQF

J: .
V: TRBV6-1
CDR3: ASRKQVGGEQY

J: TRBJ2-1
V: TRBV27
CDR3: ASSLSARRTSRNEQF

J: TRBJ2-4
V: TRBV4-3
CDR3: ASSQGGSLDIQY

J: TRBJ1-4
V: TRBV6-6
CDR3: ASGWSAPQGEKLF

J: TRBJ2-3
V: TRBV20-1
CDR3: SAQGGPGGYTDTQY

J: TRBJ2-7
V: TRBV28
CDR3: ASSWGQENYEQY

J: TRBJ1-6
V: TRBV15
CDR3: ATSRDPYNSPLH

J: TRBJ2-3
V: TRBV27
CDR3: ASSKVSTDTQY

J: TRBJ2-1
V: TRBV4-3
CDR3: ASSQAGGLYNEQF

J: TRBJ2-1
V: TRBV9
CDR3: ASSMGLAGGPALEDEQF

J: TRBJ2-2
V: TRBV3-1
CDR3: ASRKQDRGNTGELF

J: TRBJ2-1
V: TRBV5-1
CDR3: ASSWGGGILDEQF

J: TRBJ2-3
V: TRBV12-3/TRBV12-4
CDR3: ASSGGGRGDTQY

J: TRBJ2-7
V: TRBV9
CDR3: ASSGVPGREQY

J: TRBJ2-1
V: TRBV7-8
CDR3: ASSPSGGRNNEQF

J: TRBJ1-3
V: TRBV29-1
CDR3: SVRRSGNTIY